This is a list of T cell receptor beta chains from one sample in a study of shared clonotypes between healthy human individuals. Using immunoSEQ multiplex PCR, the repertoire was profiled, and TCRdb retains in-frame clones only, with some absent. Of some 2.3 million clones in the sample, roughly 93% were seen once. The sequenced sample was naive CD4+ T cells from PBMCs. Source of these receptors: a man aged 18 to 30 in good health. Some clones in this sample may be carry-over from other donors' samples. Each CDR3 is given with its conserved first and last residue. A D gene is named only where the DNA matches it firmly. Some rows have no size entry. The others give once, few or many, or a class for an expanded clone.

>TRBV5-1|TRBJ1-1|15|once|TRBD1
CASRYQTGTDTEAFF
TGCGCCAGCAGATATCAGACAGGGACGGACACTGAAGCTTTCTTT
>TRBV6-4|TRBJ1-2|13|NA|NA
CASSAAGDYGYTF
TGTGCCAGCAGTGCTGCAGGGGACTATGGCTACACCTTC
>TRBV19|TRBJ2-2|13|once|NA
CASSKRYTGELFF
TGTGCCAGTAGTAAACGGTACACCGGGGAGCTGTTTTTT
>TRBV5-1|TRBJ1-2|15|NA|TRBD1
CASSSGRTGPYGYTF
TGCGCCAGCAGCTCGGGACGGACAGGCCCCTATGGCTACACCTTC
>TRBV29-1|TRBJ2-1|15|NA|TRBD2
CSVPMASGSYNEQFF
TGCAGCGTTCCTATGGCTAGCGGTTCCTACAATGAGCAGTTCTTC
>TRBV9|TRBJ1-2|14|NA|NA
CASSAGGQLYGYTF
TGTGCCAGCAGCGCAGGCGGACAACTCTATGGCTACACCTTC
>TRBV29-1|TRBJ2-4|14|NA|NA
CSVTAVLAKNIQYF
TGCAGCGTTACCGCCGTGCTAGCCAAAAACATTCAGTACTTC
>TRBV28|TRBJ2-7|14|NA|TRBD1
CASSTGTVRYEQYF
TGTGCCAGCAGTACCGGGACAGTCCGCTACGAGCAGTACTTC
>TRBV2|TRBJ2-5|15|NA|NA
CASSEVSHTGGTQYF
TGTGCCAGCAGTGAAGTCTCCCATACGGGTGGGACCCAGTACTTC
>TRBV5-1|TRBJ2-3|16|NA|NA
CASSLPTGTPTDTQYF
TGCGCCAGCAGCCTGCCCACGGGTACCCCCACAGATACGCAGTATTTT
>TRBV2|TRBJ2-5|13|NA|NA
CASRLESQETQYF
TGTGCCAGCAGGTTGGAGAGCCAAGAGACCCAGTACTTC
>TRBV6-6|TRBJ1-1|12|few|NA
CASSSGSTEAFF
TGTGCCAGCAGTTCAGGGTCCACTGAAGCTTTCTTT
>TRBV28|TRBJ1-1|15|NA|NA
CASSLGGAMNTEAFF
TGTGCCAGCAGTTTAGGTGGGGCCATGAACACTGAAGCTTTCTTT
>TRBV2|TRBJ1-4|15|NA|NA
CASSDPTPAHEKLFF
TGTGCCAGCAGTGATCCGACTCCAGCCCATGAAAAACTGTTTTTT
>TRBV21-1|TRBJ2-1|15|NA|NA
CANERKADSYNEQFF
TGTGCCAACGAAAGAAAAGCGGACTCCTACAATGAGCAGTTCTTC
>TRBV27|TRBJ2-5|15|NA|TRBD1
CASSSLSRGLETQYF
TGTGCCAGCAGTTCCCTGTCCAGGGGGCTGGAGACCCAGTACTTC
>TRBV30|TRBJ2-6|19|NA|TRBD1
CAHPISGGRVVTGANVLTF
TGTGCCCATCCTATTTCAGGGGGAAGAGTCGTCACTGGGGCCAACGTCCTGACTTTC
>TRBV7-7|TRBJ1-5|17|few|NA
CASSLYTATDSNQPQHF
TGTGCCAGCAGCTTATACACAGCCACCGATAGCAATCAGCCCCAGCATTTT
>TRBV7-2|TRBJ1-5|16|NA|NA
CASSLDRVPGNQPQHF
TGTGCCAGCAGCTTAGACAGGGTTCCCGGCAATCAGCCCCAGCATTTT
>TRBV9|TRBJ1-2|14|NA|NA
CASSVIPGDYGYTF
TGTGCCAGCAGCGTAATTCCAGGGGACTATGGCTACACCTTC
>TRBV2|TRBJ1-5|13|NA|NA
CASTSGEAQPQHF
TGTGCCAGCACCTCAGGGGAGGCTCAGCCCCAGCATTTT
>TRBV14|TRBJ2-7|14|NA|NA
CASSQVGMGYEQYF
TGTGCCAGCAGCCAAGTAGGTATGGGTTACGAGCAGTACTTC
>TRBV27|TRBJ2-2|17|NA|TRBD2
CASSLWASGGDTGELFF
TGTGCCAGCAGTTTATGGGCTAGCGGGGGCGACACCGGGGAGCTGTTTTTT
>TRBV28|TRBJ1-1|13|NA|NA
CASVRGPGTEAFF
TGTGCCAGTGTCCGGGGCCCGGGGACTGAAGCTTTCTTT